Presented here are 29 T cell receptor beta chains from one specimen sequenced in a study of blood T cell repertoires in COVID-19. Measured with immunoSEQ multiplex PCR; TCRdb has only the in-frame clones, and not every one. The table lists approximately 350,000 clones, around 88% of them singletons. Sequencing was done on a sample of peripheral blood. The receptors here all came from a woman aged 55-69 years with COVID-19, enrolled during active disease.

The chain recombines TRBV9 with TRBJ2-1, with TRBD2 matching 11 bases. Germline V gene data show CDR1 as SGDLS and CDR2 as YYNGEE. The CDR3 covers 16 residues. Losses at the gene ends were 4 bases for V and 6 bases for J; bases not matched to a gene: 9. The CDR3 spells CASSPPSGTSGNEQFF. The CDR3 DNA reads TGTGCCAGCAGCCCTCCTTCCGGGACTAGCGGCAATGAGCAGTTCTTC.

This clone was observed a single time. This chain links TRBV27 with TRBJ1-1; D ambiguous. The CDR3 extends over 11 amino acids. The V end was cut by 8 bases, the J end by 1 base, with 5 bases between. The germline gives CDR1 MNHEY, CDR2 SMNVEV (reference sequence). CDR3 sequence (DNA): TGTGCCAGCCAGAAGAACACTGAAGCTTTCTTT. Translation: CASQKNTEAFF.

CDR3 protein: CASSVSRANEQFF. CDR3 DNA: TGTGCCAGCAGCGTATCCAGGGCTAATGAGCAGTTCTTC. The chain links TRBV9 to TRBJ2-1, with a weak D call TRBD1 (5 bases). V shed 1 base and J shed 7 bases, with 9 bases lying between them. Germline CDR1 reads SGDLS; CDR2 reads YYNGEE. This CDR3 contains 13 residues.

This rearrangement joins TRBV7-3 to TRBJ2-1, with 10 positions matching TRBD2. The CDR3 totals 16 residues. The ends lost 5 bases at V and 5 bases at J; junction bases unmatched: 9. The germline CDR1 and CDR2 sequences are SGHTA and FQGTGA. DNA of the CDR3: TGTGCCAGCAGCCCCCTAGGCGGACTAGCGGACAATGAGCAGTTCTTC. It codes for CASSPLGGLADNEQFF.

The genes are TRBV19 and TRBJ2-5, with 14 positions matching TRBD2. CDR1 is LNHDA and CDR2 is SQIVND in the germline V gene (reference sequence). J gave up 2 bases and V 4 bases, and 6 bases lay outside the gene matches. The CDR3 consists of 17 residues. CDR3 DNA: TGTGCCAGTAGTAAGGGACTAGCGGGGGCCCTGCAAGAGACCCAGTACTTC. Translating it yields CASSKGLAGALQETQYF. The variable domain in full, with the rest retrieved from reference TRBV19 and TRBJ2-5, is DGGITQSPKYLFRKEGQNVTLSCEQNLNHDAMYWYRQDPGQGLRLIYYSQIVNDFQKGDIAEGYSVSREKKESFPLTVTSAQKNPTAFYLCASSKGLAGALQETQYFGPGTRLLVL.

This clone has more than one count but fewer than ten. V gene TRBV14 combines with J gene TRBJ2-7; D might be TRBD1 (5 bases). Germline values: CDR1 SGHDN, CDR2 FVKESK. Trimming cost V 4 bases and J 2 bases, with 15 bases left between them. This CDR3 region has 15 residues. CDR3 nucleotide sequence: TGTGCCAGCAGCCTGCGCCGTATGGGGCCCTACGAGCAGTACTTC. As protein: CASSLRRMGPYEQYF. Together with reference TRBV14 and TRBJ2-7, the CDR3 gives the full variable domain: EAGVTQFPSHSVIEKGQTVTLRCDPISGHDNLYWYRRVMGKEIKFLLHFVKESKQDESGMPNNRFLAERTGGTYSTLKVQPAELEDSGVYFCASSLRRMGPYEQYFGPGTRLTVT.

This clone came up many times. Other DNA sequences in the sample encode the same CDR3. This chain uses TRBV19 with TRBJ1-1; D ambiguous. The V end was cut by 3 bases, the J end by 8 bases, with 7 bases between. The CDR3 contains 11 residues. Germline CDR1 and CDR2: LNHDA and SQIVND (reference sequence). The CDR3, as DNA: TGTGCCAGTAGTATCGCGTCCGAAGCTTTCTTT. Encoded protein: CASSIASEAFF.

The rearrangement joins TRBV5-1 to TRBJ1-2; 8 bases match TRBD1. Losses at the gene ends were 5 bases for V and 8 bases for J; bases not matched to a gene: 11. This CDR3 comprises 14 residues. Germline CDR1 is SGHRS and CDR2 is YFSETQ. The CDR3 coding sequence is TGCGCCAGCAGTCCGACAGGGGAAGCGGGAGGCTACACCTTC. Amino acids: CASSPTGEAGGYTF.

J is TRBJ1-4 and V is TRBV6-5; the match to TRBD1 covers 8 bases. The J segment lost 7 bases and the V segment lost 4 bases, leaving 5 bases of the junction unmatched. The CDR3 is 14 residues long. From germline, CDR1 is MNHEY and CDR2 SVGAGI. The CDR3 bases are TGTGCCAGCAGTTTACAGGGGGTGGGTGAAAAACTGTTTTTT. It translates to CASSLQGVGEKLFF.

This clone turned up a few times. The chain joins TRBV5-1 to TRBJ1-6; TRBD1 aligns across 7 bases. The ends lost 4 bases at V and 5 bases at J; junction bases unmatched: 3. This CDR3 comprises 14 residues. Germline V gene lookup returns CDR1 SGHRS and CDR2 YFSETQ. The CDR3 region is CASSETGNNSPLHF. The CDR3 DNA reads TGCGCCAGCAGCGAGACAGGGAATAATTCACCCCTCCACTTT.

CDR3 sequence (DNA): TGTGCCTGGAGGGAATCCGGGACAGGAAGGGGTGAGCAGTTCTTC. Translating it yields CAWRESGTGRGEQFF. The chain links TRBV30 to TRBJ2-1; 8 bases are shared with TRBD1. V lost 3 bases to trimming and J lost 9 bases; unmatched junction nucleotides: 13. The CDR3 length is 15 residues. The germline CDR1 and CDR2 sequences are GTSNPN and SVGIG (reference sequence).

The chain has TRBV2 and TRBJ2-1; TRBD2 matches at 10 bases. The V gene's germline CDR1 is SNHLY and CDR2 FYNNEI. The CDR3 runs to 12 residues. After removal of 7 bases from V and 12 bases from J, the junction contained 6 bases not matched to a gene. The CDR3 here is CASMASGGSQFF. The CDR3 region has the DNA TGTGCCAGCATGGCTAGCGGGGGCTCGCAGTTCTTC.

CDR3 in amino acids: CAWRRRQGYNSPLHF. The DNA for the CDR3 is TGTGCCTGGAGGCGACGACAGGGTTATAATTCACCCCTCCACTTT. This chain connects TRBV30 to TRBJ1-6, with 7 positions matching TRBD1. V gave up 3 bases and J gave up 4 bases; unmatched junction bases: 6. Germline V gene sequence: CDR1 GTSNPN, CDR2 SVGIG (reference sequence). The CDR3 covers 15 residues.

This clone was counted between two and nine times. This sequence joins TRBV19 and TRBJ2-1; possible D gene TRBD2, 5 bases. Germline CDR1 LNHDA, CDR2 SQIVND (reference sequence). CDR3 size: 13 residues. Trimming took 2 bases from V and 10 from J, leaving 12 bases between them. In DNA form, the CDR3 reads TGTGCCAGTAGTATAAAGCGGCGTGAGGAGCAGTTCTTC. It is translated as CASSIKRREEQFF.

This chain connects TRBV5-1 to TRBJ2-3, with D possibly TRBD2 on 6 matching bases. V lost 4 bases and J 0 bases, leaving 9 bases between the germline ends. The CDR3 extends over 14 amino acids. Germline values: CDR1 SGHRS, CDR2 YFSETQ. CDR3 coding DNA: TGCGCCAGCAGCACCGGGACTAGCACAGATACGCAGTATTTT. Its translation: CASSTGTSTDTQYF.

The chain joins TRBV5-1 to TRBJ2-3; 8 bases fit TRBD2. The V gene's germline CDR1 is SGHRS and CDR2 YFSETQ. This CDR3 region has 14 residues. With 4 bases clipped from V and 13 bases from J, the junction kept 14 bases outside the gene matches. CDR3 bases: TGCGCCAGCAGCCCAATGGGGGGTAGCGGGAAGGAGTATTTT. Protein sequence: CASSPMGGSGKEYF.

V is TRBV10-1 and J is TRBJ2-2; 15 bases fit TRBD2. V shed 5 bases and J 5 bases; nucleotides not matched to a gene: 6. Germline CDR1 WNHNN, CDR2 SYGVQD (reference sequence). CDR3 size: 17 residues. CDR3 sequence: CASSPGLAGGKTGELFF. The CDR3 DNA sequence: TGCGCCAGCAGTCCGGGACTAGCGGGGGGAAAAACCGGGGAGCTGTTTTTT.

The genes are TRBV9 and TRBJ2-5; D might be TRBD2 (6 bases). The CDR3 spans 14 residues. Per the germline V gene, CDR1 is SGDLS and CDR2 is YYNGEE. V dropped 0 bases and J dropped 5 bases, with 11 bases sitting between them. CDR3: CASSVEEGRETQYF. DNA of the CDR3: TGTGCCAGCAGCGTAGAAGAGGGGAGGGAGACCCAGTACTTC. Using reference TRBV9 and TRBJ2-5 for the parts outside the CDR3, the full variable domain is DSGVTQTPKHLITATGQRVTLRCSPRSGDLSVYWYQQSLDQGLQFLIQYYNGEERAKGNILERFSAQQFPDLHSELNLSSLELGDSALYFCASSVEEGRETQYFGPGTRLLVL.

This clone was seen only once. V and J are TRBV9 and TRBJ2-4, with 7 nucleotides matching TRBD1. Germline V gene data show CDR1 as SGDLS and CDR2 as YYNGEE. This CDR3 contains 16 residues. J gave up 11 bases and V 0 bases, and 14 bases lay outside the gene matches. In DNA, the CDR3 is TGTGCCAGCAGCGTAGCCCAAGGGGGCCCGGTGGGGGTTCAGTACTTC. Its protein product is CASSVAQGGPVGVQYF.

The rearrangement joins TRBV29-1 to TRBJ1-5; TRBD1 aligns across 11 bases. The CDR3 sequence is 16 residues long. V lost 6 bases to trimming and J lost 1 base; unmatched junction nucleotides: 8. Per germline, CDR1 SQVTM and CDR2 ANQGSEA. The CDR3 loop is CSVSSGQGASNQPQHF. The CDR3 bases are TGCAGCGTATCCTCCGGACAGGGGGCGAGCAATCAGCCCCAGCATTTT.

The chain uses TRBV6-5 and TRBJ1-2; 8 bases fit TRBD1. The V and J ends lost 6 bases and 4 bases, in that order; junction bases with no gene match: 4. Germline CDR1 MNHEY, CDR2 SVGAGI. CDR3 size: 13 residues. The CDR3 nucleotides are TGTGCCAGCAGGGGACAGGTGACCTATGGCTACACCTTC. Amino acids: CASRGQVTYGYTF.

The rearrangement uses TRBV6-5 and TRBJ2-7, with 8 bases lining up with TRBD1. CDR3 length: 14 amino acids. J gave up 3 bases and V 6 bases, and 7 bases lay outside the gene matches. Germline CDR1 is MNHEY and CDR2 is SVGAGI. The DNA of the CDR3 is TGTGCCAGCAGCTGGACAGGGACAGTCTACGAGCAGTACTTC. This sequence encodes CASSWTGTVYEQYF.

The CDR3 here is CASSIPGNTEAFF. Written as DNA, the CDR3 is TGTGCCAGTAGCATCCCCGGGAACACTGAAGCTTTCTTT. This sequence joins TRBV19 and TRBJ1-1; D remains unclear. Germline assignment: CDR1 LNHDA and CDR2 SQIVND (reference sequence). V lost 6 bases to trimming and J lost 1 base, with 9 bases between them. This CDR3 spans 13 amino acids.

The chain combines TRBV5-1 with TRBJ2-3; D perhaps matches TRBD2 (7 bases). V lost 1 base and J lost 1, with 10 bases in between. The CDR3 has 15 residues. Germline CDR1 reads SGHRS; CDR2 reads YFSETQ. The CDR3 region is CASSLRGAGTDTQYF. CDR3 nucleotides: TGCGCCAGCAGCTTGCGGGGGGCAGGCACAGATACGCAGTATTTT.

The chain has TRBV27 and TRBJ2-5, with 12 positions matching TRBD2. Germline CDR1 reads MNHEY; CDR2 reads SMNVEV (reference sequence). The CDR3 covers 14 residues. V shed 4 bases and J 8 bases; nucleotides not matched to a gene: 5. CDR3 sequence reads: CASSSSGGALTQYF. DNA for the CDR3: TGTGCCAGCAGTTCTAGCGGGGGGGCATTAACCCAGTACTTC.

Remarks on this clone: Germline and junction disagree at one end, which may indicate a read error. The V and J genes are TRBV12-3 or TRBV12-4 and TRBJ1-1; weak D call: TRBD1 (6 bases). The CDR3 has 13 amino acids. In DNA, the CDR3 is TGTGCCAGCACTTTATGGGGACACTATGAAGCTTTCTTT. Protein: CASTLWGHYEAFF.

The V and J genes are TRBV27 and TRBJ1-4; D might be TRBD1 (5 bases). CDR3 length equals 15 residues. Germline V gives CDR1 MNHEY, CDR2 SMNVEV (reference sequence). V gave up 5 bases and J gave up 4 bases, with 14 bases separating them. CDR3 in DNA: TGTGCCAGCAGTCCTCAGGGATACGGTAATGAAAAACTGTTTTTT. Encoded protein: CASSPQGYGNEKLFF.

The chain uses TRBV6-6 and TRBJ2-1, with TRBD2 matching over 10 bases. Unmatched junction bases numbered 10, after V lost 6 bases and J lost 8 bases. The CDR3 sequence is 15 residues long. Germline CDR1 reads MNHNY; CDR2 reads SVGAGI (reference sequence). This chain's CDR3 is CASRNSGGMIHEQFF. The DNA for the CDR3 is TGTGCCAGCAGAAATAGCGGGGGGATGATTCATGAGCAGTTCTTC.

V usage is TRBV3-1 (or the pseudogene TRBV3-2) and J usage is TRBJ1-2; no clear D. V was cut by 4 bases and J by 4 bases, with 16 bases left in between. This CDR3 is built from 15 residues. Per the germline V gene, CDR1 is LGHDT and CDR2 is YNNKEL (reference sequence). CDR3 nucleotide sequence: TGTGCCAGCAGCCCTCTGGCAGGTTCGGCCTATGGCTACACCTTC. Translation gives CASSPLAGSAYGYTF.